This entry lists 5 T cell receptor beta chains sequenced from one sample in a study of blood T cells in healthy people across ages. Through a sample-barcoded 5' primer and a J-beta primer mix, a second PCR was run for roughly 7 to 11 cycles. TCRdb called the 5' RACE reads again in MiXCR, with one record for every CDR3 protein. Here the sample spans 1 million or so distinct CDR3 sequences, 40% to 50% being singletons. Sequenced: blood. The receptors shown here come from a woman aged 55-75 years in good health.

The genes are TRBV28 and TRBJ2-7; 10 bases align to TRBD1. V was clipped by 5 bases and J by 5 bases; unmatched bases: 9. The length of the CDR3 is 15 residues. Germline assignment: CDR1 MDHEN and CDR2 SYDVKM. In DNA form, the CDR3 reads TGTGCCAGCAGTATCCCTCGGGACAGGGGTGACGAGCAGTACTTC. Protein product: CASSIPRDRGDEQYF.

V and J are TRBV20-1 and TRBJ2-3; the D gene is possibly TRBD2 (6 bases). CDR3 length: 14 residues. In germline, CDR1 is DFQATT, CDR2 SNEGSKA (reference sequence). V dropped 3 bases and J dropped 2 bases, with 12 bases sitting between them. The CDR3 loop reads CSARRAGITDTQYF. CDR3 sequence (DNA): TGCAGTGCTAGGAGGGCGGGGATCACAGATACGCAGTATTTT.

The CDR3 loop reads CASSPSSPPGELFF. In DNA, the CDR3 is TGTGCCAGCAGCCCGTCTAGCCCTCCCGGGGAGCTGTTTTTT. The chain couples TRBV7-7 to TRBJ2-2; perhaps TRBD2 as D (5 bases). The CDR3 has 14 residues. V was clipped by 5 bases and J by 6 bases, with 13 bases between them. The germline CDR1 and CDR2 sequences are SSHAT and FNYEAQ (reference sequence).

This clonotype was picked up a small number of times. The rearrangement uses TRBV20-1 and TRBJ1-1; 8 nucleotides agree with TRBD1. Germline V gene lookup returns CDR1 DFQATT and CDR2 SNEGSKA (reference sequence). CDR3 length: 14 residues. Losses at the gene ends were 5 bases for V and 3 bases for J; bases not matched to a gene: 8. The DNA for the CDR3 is TGCAGTGCTCAGTCTCAGGGGGCAGACACTGAAGCTTTCTTT. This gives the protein CSAQSQGADTEAFF.

The DNA of the CDR3 is TGTGCCAGCAGAAAGGGGACAGGTAGTCAGCCCCAGCATTTT. This translates into CASRKGTGSQPQHF. V is TRBV12-3 or TRBV12-4 and J is TRBJ1-5; TRBD1 aligns across 8 bases. Unmatched junction bases numbered 7, after V lost 6 bases and J lost 6 bases. There are 14 residues in the CDR3.